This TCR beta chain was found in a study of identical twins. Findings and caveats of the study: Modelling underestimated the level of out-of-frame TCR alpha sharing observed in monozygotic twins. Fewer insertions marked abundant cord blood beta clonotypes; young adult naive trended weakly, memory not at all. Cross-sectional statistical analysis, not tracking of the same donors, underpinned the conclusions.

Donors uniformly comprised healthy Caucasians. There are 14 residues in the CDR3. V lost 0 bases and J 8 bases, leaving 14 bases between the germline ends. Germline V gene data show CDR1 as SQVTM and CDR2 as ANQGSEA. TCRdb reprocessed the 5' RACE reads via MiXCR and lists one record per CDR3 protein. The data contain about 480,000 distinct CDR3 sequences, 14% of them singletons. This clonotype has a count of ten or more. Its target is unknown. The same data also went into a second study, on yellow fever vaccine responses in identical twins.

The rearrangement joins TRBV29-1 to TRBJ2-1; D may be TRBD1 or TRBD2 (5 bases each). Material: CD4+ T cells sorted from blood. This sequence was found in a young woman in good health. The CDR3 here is CSVEEASLGDEQFF. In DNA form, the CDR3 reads TGCAGCGTTGAAGAAGCGAGCTTGGGGGATGAGCAGTTCTTC.